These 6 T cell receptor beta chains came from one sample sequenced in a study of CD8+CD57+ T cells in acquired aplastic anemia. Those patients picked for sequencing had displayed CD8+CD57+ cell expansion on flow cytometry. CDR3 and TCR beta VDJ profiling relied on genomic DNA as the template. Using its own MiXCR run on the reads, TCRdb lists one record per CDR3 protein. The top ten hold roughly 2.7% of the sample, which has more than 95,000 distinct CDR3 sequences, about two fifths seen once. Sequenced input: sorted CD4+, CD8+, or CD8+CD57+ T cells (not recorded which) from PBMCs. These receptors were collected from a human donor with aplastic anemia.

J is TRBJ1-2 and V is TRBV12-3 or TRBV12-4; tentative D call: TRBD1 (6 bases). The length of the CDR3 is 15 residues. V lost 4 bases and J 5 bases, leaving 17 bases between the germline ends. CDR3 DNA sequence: TGTGCCAGCAGTTCCAGCCCCTTAACAGGGTATGGCTACACCTTC. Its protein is CASSSSPLTGYGYTF.

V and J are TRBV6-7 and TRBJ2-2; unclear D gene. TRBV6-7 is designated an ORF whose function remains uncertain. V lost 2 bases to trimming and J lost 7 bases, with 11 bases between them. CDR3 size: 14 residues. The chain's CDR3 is CASSYPHPGGELFF. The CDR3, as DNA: TGTGCCAGCAGTTACCCGCACCCCGGCGGGGAGCTGTTTTTT.

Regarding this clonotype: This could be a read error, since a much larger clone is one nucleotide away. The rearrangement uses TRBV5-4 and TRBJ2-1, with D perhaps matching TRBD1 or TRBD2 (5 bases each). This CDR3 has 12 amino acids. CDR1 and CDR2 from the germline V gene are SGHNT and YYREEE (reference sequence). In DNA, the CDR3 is TGTGCCAGCAGCCCCAGGGTTGGGGAGCAGTCCTTC. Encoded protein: CASSPRVGEQSF.

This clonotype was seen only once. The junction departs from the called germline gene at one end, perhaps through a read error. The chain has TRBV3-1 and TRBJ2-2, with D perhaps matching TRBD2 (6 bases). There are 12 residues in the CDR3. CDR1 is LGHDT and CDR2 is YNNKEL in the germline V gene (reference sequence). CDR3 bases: TGTGCCAGCAGCCGCAGGACCGGGGGGCTGTTTTTT. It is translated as CASSRRTGGLFF.

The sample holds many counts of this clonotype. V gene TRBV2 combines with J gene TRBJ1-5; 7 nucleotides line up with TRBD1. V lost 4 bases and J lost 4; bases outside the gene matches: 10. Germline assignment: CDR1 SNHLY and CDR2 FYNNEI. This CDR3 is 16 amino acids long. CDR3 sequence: CASSGDPGGGNQPQHF. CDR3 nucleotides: TGTGCCAGCAGTGGGGACCCAGGGGGTGGAAATCAGCCCCAGCATTTT.

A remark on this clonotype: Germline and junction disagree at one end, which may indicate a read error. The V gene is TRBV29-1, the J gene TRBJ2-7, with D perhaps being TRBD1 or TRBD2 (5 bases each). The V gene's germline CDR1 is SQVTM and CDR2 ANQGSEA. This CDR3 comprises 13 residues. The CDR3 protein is CSVEVGTSYEQHF. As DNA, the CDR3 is TGCAGCGTTGAAGTAGGGACCTCCTATGAGCAGCACTTC.